A single sample gave rise to the 31 T cell receptor beta chains below, sequenced in a study of blood T cell repertoires in COVID-19 (dated by TCRdb to between 2020 and 2021). Receptor libraries were prepared by the immunoSEQ multiplex PCR assay. Not all clones reach the TCRdb copy of this immuneACCESS table, which keeps in-frame sequences only. Checked studies attribute under half of the gap to unresolved V genes and leave the rest unexplained. This sample holds 200,000 to 300,000 clones; around 90% were observed only once. Around 0.86% of the sample is in the top ten clones. Sequencing was done on a sample of peripheral blood. These receptor sequences come from a young man with COVID-19, enrolled during active disease.

This chain links TRBV9 with TRBJ1-1; D is uncertain. V lost 0 bases, J lost 2 bases, and 8 bases lay in between. Germline V gene data show CDR1 as SGDLS and CDR2 as YYNGEE. The CDR3 sequence is 14 residues long. The CDR3 DNA is TGTGCCAGCAGCGTAGCACAGTTCAACACTGAAGCTTTCTTT. Its protein is CASSVAQFNTEAFF.

J is TRBJ2-5 and V is TRBV5-1; D unresolved. CDR1 and CDR2 from the germline V gene are SGHRS and YFSETQ. The CDR3 sequence is 13 residues long. Trimming cost V 0 bases and J 5 bases, with 8 bases left between them. As DNA, the CDR3 is TGCGCCAGCAGCTTGGGTGTTAGCGAGACCCAGTACTTC. Its translation: CASSLGVSETQYF.

V and J are TRBV7-9 and TRBJ1-1; 8 nucleotides match TRBD1. J was trimmed by 11 bases and V by 1 base; bases with no gene match: 3. The germline V gene has CDR1 SEHNR and CDR2 FQNEAQ (reference sequence). This CDR3 has 12 amino acids. CDR3 region: CASSLGDRPAFF. The DNA for the CDR3 is TGTGCCAGCAGCTTAGGGGACAGGCCCGCTTTCTTT.

This chain uses TRBV18 with TRBJ1-1; 7 positions match TRBD1. The germline gives CDR1 KGHSH, CDR2 LQKENI. This CDR3 contains 12 residues. V dropped 4 bases and J dropped 5; count of bases not matched to a gene: 1. CDR3 sequence reads: CASSQQGTEAFF. CDR3 coding DNA: TGTGCCAGCTCACAACAGGGGACTGAAGCTTTCTTT.

The V gene is TRBV15, the J gene TRBJ2-7; 9 nucleotides line up with TRBD1. V lost 0 bases, J lost 0 bases, and 3 bases stayed unmatched. The CDR3 sequence is 16 residues long. Germline V lookup: CDR1 LNHNV, CDR2 YYDKDF (reference sequence). CDR3 DNA sequence: TGTGCCACCAGCAGAGATGGGACAGGGACCTCCTACGAGCAGTACTTC. Translating it yields CATSRDGTGTSYEQYF.

The gene calls are TRBV7-9 and TRBJ1-1, with 9 bases matching TRBD1. The CDR3 has 13 residues. The germline V gene has CDR1 SEHNR and CDR2 FQNEAQ (reference sequence). Trimming removed 0 bases from V and 8 bases from J; junction bases left unmatched: 1. The CDR3 DNA reads TGTGCCAGCAGCTTAGCCGGGACAGGGGAAGCTTTCTTT. This encodes CASSLAGTGEAFF.

The chain carries TRBV19 and TRBJ1-4; 9 bases align to TRBD1. Germline V gives CDR1 LNHDA, CDR2 SQIVND (reference sequence). This CDR3 region has 13 residues. The J segment lost 7 bases and the V segment lost 10 bases, leaving 7 bases of the junction unmatched. The CDR3 bases are TGTGCCACACGGGACAGGGATGTTGAAAAACTGTTTTTT. Protein sequence: CATRDRDVEKLFF.

The chain combines TRBV10-2 with TRBJ1-2; D is perhaps TRBD1 (5 bases). Deletions cut 4 bases from V and 8 bases from J, with 11 bases between. The germline CDR1 and CDR2 sequences are WSHSY and SAAADI. The CDR3 is made up of 12 amino acids. The CDR3 DNA reads TGCGCCAGCAGTGTAGGGGCCGGGGGCTACACCTTC. Translating gives CASSVGAGGYTF.

The CDR3 DNA sequence: TGTGCCAGCAGCCAATCGGGGACCTACAATGAGCAGTTCTTC. It encodes CASSQSGTYNEQFF. V is TRBV4-2 and J is TRBJ2-1, with D possibly being TRBD2 (5 bases). Germline V gene lookup returns CDR1 LGHNA and CDR2 YNFKEQ. CDR3 length: 14 amino acids. Trimming took off 2 bases at V and 2 bases at J, with 7 bases between the two ends.

J is TRBJ1-4 and V is TRBV5-1, with D perhaps matching TRBD1 (6 bases). This CDR3 has 12 amino acids. Trimming cost V 2 bases and J 7 bases, with 6 bases left between them. CDR1 and CDR2 from the germline V gene are SGHRS and YFSETQ. The CDR3 DNA reads TGCGCCAGCAGCTTACAGGGTGAAAAACTGTTTTTT. It translates to CASSLQGEKLFF.

This rearrangement joins TRBV29-1 to TRBJ2-1; 10 positions match TRBD1. Per the germline V gene, CDR1 is SQVTM and CDR2 is ANQGSEA. V gave up 4 bases and J gave up 6 bases; unmatched junction bases: 9. The CDR3 loop spans 15 amino acids. The CDR3 DNA is TGCAGCGTTGGAGGGGGACAGGGGCTGGCCAATGAGCAGTTCTTC. This gives the protein CSVGGGQGLANEQFF.

This clone was detected only a few times. The CDR3 region has the DNA TGTGCCAGCAGCCCGAGCCCGAACACTGAAGCTTTCTTT. Its protein is CASSPSPNTEAFF. The chain joins TRBV7-3 to TRBJ1-1; D not resolved. The V gene's germline CDR1 is SGHTA and CDR2 FQGTGA. The CDR3 runs to 13 residues. V lost 5 bases and J 1 base, leaving 8 bases between the germline ends.

This clone turned up a few times. The CDR3 loop is CASSLVGRQPQHF. The CDR3 DNA reads TGTGCCAGCAGTTTAGTAGGGAGACAGCCCCAGCATTTT. This sequence joins TRBV12-3 or TRBV12-4 and TRBJ1-5; D uncertain. CDR3 length equals 13 residues. Trimming cost V 1 base and J 7 bases, with 8 bases left between them.

This clone has only one observation. The V and J genes are TRBV4-1 and TRBJ2-4, with D perhaps TRBD1 (5 bases). The CDR3 consists of 16 residues. The germline CDR1 and CDR2 sequences are MGHRA and YSYEKL. Deletions cut 4 bases from V and 0 bases from J, with 13 bases between. The chain's CDR3 is CASSPQGFGAKNIQYF. The CDR3 DNA follows: TGCGCCAGCAGCCCTCAGGGTTTTGGAGCCAAAAACATTCAGTACTTC.

The V call is TRBV5-4, the J call TRBJ2-3; a possible D gene is TRBD2 (5 bases). The CDR3 totals 16 residues. V lost 0 bases, J lost 3 bases, and 14 bases lay in between. Germline V gene sequence: CDR1 SGHNT, CDR2 YYREEE (reference sequence). The CDR3: CASSLAGKSGTDTQYF. DNA of the CDR3: TGTGCCAGCAGCTTGGCGGGGAAGAGCGGTACAGATACGCAGTATTTT.

This chain connects TRBV10-3 to TRBJ2-7; 8 positions agree with TRBD1. Per germline, CDR1 ENHRY and CDR2 SYGVKD. The CDR3 loop spans 14 amino acids. With 2 bases clipped from V and 4 bases from J, the junction kept 4 bases outside the gene matches. The CDR3 bases are TGTGCCATCAGTGAGGGGACAGGTTTATACGAGCAGTACTTC. Its protein product is CAISEGTGLYEQYF.

The chain couples TRBV19 to TRBJ2-1; 12 bases are shared with TRBD2. V shed 3 bases and J 0 bases; nucleotides not matched to a gene: 6. Germline V gives CDR1 LNHDA, CDR2 SQIVND (reference sequence). The CDR3 extends over 18 amino acids. The chain's CDR3 is CASSMTSGGLSSYNEQFF. In DNA, the CDR3 is TGTGCCAGTAGTATGACTAGCGGGGGTCTGAGCTCCTACAATGAGCAGTTCTTC.

The rearrangement links TRBV29-1 to TRBJ1-5, with TRBD1 matching over 9 bases. Losses at the gene ends were 4 bases for V and 11 bases for J; bases not matched to a gene: 9. Germline values: CDR1 SQVTM, CDR2 ANQGSEA. The CDR3 runs to 13 residues. Here the CDR3 DNA reads TGCAGCGTTGGGACAGGGGATTTCGGGTCCCAGCATTTT. Translated: CSVGTGDFGSQHF. Together with reference TRBV29-1 and TRBJ1-5, the CDR3 gives the full variable domain: SAVISQKPSRDICQRGTSLTIQCQVDSQVTMMFWYRQQPGQSLTLIATANQGSEATYESGFVIDKFPISRPNLTFSTLTVSNMSPEDSSIYLCSVGTGDFGSQHFGDGTRLSIL.

V gene TRBV7-9 combines with J gene TRBJ2-3; D ambiguous. From germline, CDR1 is SEHNR and CDR2 FQNEAQ (reference sequence). V was trimmed by 5 bases and J by 7 bases, leaving 10 bases between them. The CDR3 consists of 12 residues. In DNA form, the CDR3 reads TGTGCCAGCAGCCGACAAACAAATACGCAGTATTTT. It translates to CASSRQTNTQYF.

This clone showed up just once. The V gene is TRBV10-3, the J gene TRBJ1-2; 7 bases match TRBD1. CDR1 is ENHRY and CDR2 is SYGVKD in the germline V gene. Losses at the gene ends were 2 bases for V and 0 bases for J; bases not matched to a gene: 6. The CDR3 is made up of 16 amino acids. CDR3 in amino acids: CAISEGDRTTNYGYTF. Written as DNA, the CDR3 is TGTGCCATCAGTGAGGGGGACAGAACCACTAACTATGGCTACACCTTC.

V is TRBV3-1 (or the pseudogene TRBV3-2) and J is TRBJ2-1; D gene ambiguous. This CDR3 comprises 13 residues. V lost 0 bases and J lost 5, with 5 bases in between. The germline V gene has CDR1 LGHDT and CDR2 YNNKEL (reference sequence). The CDR3 DNA reads as TGTGCCAGCAGCCAAGATACTCACAATGAGCAGTTCTTC. Translating gives CASSQDTHNEQFF.

This clone was detected only a few times. J is TRBJ2-5 and V is TRBV25-1; 8 positions agree with TRBD1. With V trimmed by 5 bases and J by 7 bases, 6 bases remained unmatched. The CDR3 consists of 13 residues. CDR1 is MGHDK, CDR2 SYGVNS, per germline. CDR3 bases: TGTGCCAGCAGTCAACAGGGGGTTCGGACCCAGTACTTC. It codes for CASSQQGVRTQYF.

J is TRBJ2-7 and V is TRBV19; TRBD1 matches at 10 bases. V lost 5 bases and J lost 3; bases outside the gene matches: 1. CDR1 is LNHDA and CDR2 is SQIVND in the germline V gene (reference sequence). The CDR3 is 13 amino acids. CDR3 in DNA: TGTGCCAGTAGTGGGGACAGGGGCTACGAGCAGTACTTC. This sequence encodes CASSGDRGYEQYF.

V is TRBV5-1 and J is TRBJ2-3; 10 nucleotides line up with TRBD1. From germline, CDR1 is SGHRS and CDR2 YFSETQ. The length of the CDR3 is 17 residues. The V and J ends lost 1 base and 1 base, in that order; junction bases with no gene match: 6. CDR3 nucleotides: TGCGCCAGCAGCTTGCAGGGGACAGGGGTCGGCACAGATACGCAGTATTTT. Residues: CASSLQGTGVGTDTQYF.

CDR3 in DNA: TGTGCCAGCGGCTGGTCTACAGGGGCTGGGAATTCACCCCTCCACTTT. It codes for CASGWSTGAGNSPLHF. The chain employs TRBV7-9 and TRBJ1-6; 7 bases are a match to TRBD1. This CDR3 contains 16 residues. J lost 7 bases, V lost 8 bases, and 14 bases had no gene match. Per germline, CDR1 SEHNR and CDR2 FQNEAQ (reference sequence). Combining the CDR3 with reference TRBV7-9 and TRBJ1-6 gives the whole variable domain DTGVSQNPRHKITKRGQNVTFRCDPISEHNRLYWYRQTLGQGPEFLTYFQNEAQLEKSRLLSDRFSAERPKGSFSTLEIQRTEQGDSAMYLCASGWSTGAGNSPLHFGNGTRLTVT.

The J gene is TRBJ1-2, the V gene TRBV5-1, with 10 bases fitting TRBD1. Germline lookup yields CDR1 SGHRS and CDR2 YFSETQ. J was trimmed by 6 bases and V by 4 bases; bases with no gene match: 6. This CDR3 contains 14 residues. This CDR3 is CASSPKTGGHGYTF. As DNA, the CDR3 is TGCGCCAGCAGCCCTAAGACAGGGGGCCATGGCTACACCTTC.

This rearrangement joins TRBV5-1 to TRBJ2-3; no firm D call. The V end was cut by 0 bases, the J end by 4 bases, with 9 bases between. This CDR3 has 14 amino acids. Germline values: CDR1 SGHRS, CDR2 YFSETQ. Here the CDR3 DNA reads TGCGCCAGCAGCTTGGGGGCTACGTCAGATACGCAGTATTTT. Translating it yields CASSLGATSDTQYF.

This clone was observed once. V gene TRBV28 combines with J gene TRBJ1-2; 9 positions match TRBD1. The V gene end was trimmed by 3 bases and the J gene end by 2 bases; junction bases not matched to a gene: 7. The CDR3 totals 16 residues. The germline CDR1 and CDR2 sequences are MDHEN and SYDVKM. CDR3 residues: CASSFPTGQGNYGYTF. CDR3 sequence (DNA): TGTGCCAGCAGTTTCCCCACCGGACAGGGGAACTATGGCTACACCTTC.

This clone was counted only a few times. The chain recombines TRBV30 with TRBJ2-7; 12 bases agree with TRBD2. The CDR3 contains 16 residues. Germline V CDR1 and CDR2: GTSNPN, SVGIG (reference sequence). V trimming: 3 bases; J trimming: 7 bases; junction bases outside the gene matches: 13. The CDR3 loop reads CAWRLAGGPMIGEQYF. The CDR3 bases are TGTGCCTGGAGACTAGCGGGGGGCCCTATGATTGGGGAGCAGTACTTC.

The count of this clone is one. The chain has TRBV12-3 or TRBV12-4 and TRBJ1-2; the D is unclear. Trimming cost V 1 base and J 5 bases, with 8 bases left between them. The CDR3 extends over 13 amino acids. CDR3 nucleotide sequence: TGTGCCAGCAGTTTAGGGCCCCATTATGGCTACACCTTC. It yields the protein CASSLGPHYGYTF.

On this clone: Other nucleotide sequences in the sample specify the same CDR3. The rearrangement links TRBV12-3 or TRBV12-4 to TRBJ2-1; D remains ambiguous. Trimming removed 8 bases from V and 2 bases from J, with 4 bases in between. The CDR3 spans 11 residues. CDR3 amino acids: CASRTYNEQFF. CDR3 nucleotide sequence: TGTGCCAGCCGTACCTACAATGAGCAGTTCTTC.